The entry below describes one T cell receptor (beta chain). What it binds is unknown. The data were taken from a study of shared clonotypes between healthy human individuals. Study findings and constraints: Memory subsets generally showed smaller estimated richness than naive subsets did.

V was shortened by 1 base and J by 0 bases, with 13 bases between the two germline ends. CDR3 length: 16 amino acids. Germline lookup yields CDR1 KGHSH and CDR2 LQKENI. Libraries were prepared by immunoSEQ multiplex PCR; TCRdb keeps only in-frame clonotypes and omits some of them. The table records 2 million to 2.5 million clones, over 85% of them present only once. The gene calls are TRBV18 and TRBJ2-7; tentative D call: TRBD1 (6 bases). Specimen: naive CD4+ T cells from PBMCs. Subset here: CD45RA+ positively selected. This clonotype was sampled from a man aged 18 to 29 in good health. Some clones in this sample may be carry-over from other donors' samples. The chain's CDR3 is CASSPQDRRGSYEQYF. Here the CDR3 DNA reads TGTGCCAGCTCACCACAAGACAGGAGAGGCTCCTACGAGCAGTACTTC.